The clone carrying this TCR beta chain was recorded only once. The antigen is unknown. This sample was included in a study of cytomegalovirus exposure and HLA in healthy donors. The study ran its PCR with 60 Vbeta and 13 Jbeta primers. Only in-frame clones appear in the TCRdb table, and some are missing; sequencing was by immunoSEQ multiplex PCR. The profile covers 110,000 to 150,000 clones, with 78% appearing a single time and 2.5% to 3.5% taken by the ten largest. General observations from the study: On later analysis, the bulk of CMV-associated TCR beta chains appeared to be HLA-restricted.

Germline values: CDR1 SQVTM, CDR2 ANQGSEA. The CDR3 consists of 13 residues. J lost 5 bases, V lost 5 bases, and 8 bases had no gene match. This chain uses TRBV29-1 with TRBJ2-5; TRBD2 aligns across 7 bases. The sequenced sample was PBMCs. The sequence was collected from a male donor in good health and CMV-seronegative. Here the CDR3 DNA reads TGCAGCGTTCTACAGGCCGGGGGGGAGACCCAGTACTTC. It encodes CSVLQAGGETQYF.